These 24 T cell receptor beta chains were all obtained from the same sample, sequenced in a study of blood T cells in healthy people across ages. Sample-barcoded 5' priming and a J-beta primer mix drove a second PCR of roughly 6 to 12 cycles. TCRdb re-derived calls from the 5' RACE reads in MiXCR, one entry per CDR3 protein. This sample yields almost 800,000 distinct CDR3 sequences, of which roughly 50% are seen a single time; approximately 23% belongs to the top ten. Sequenced sample: blood. Receptor source: a man aged 25 to 40 in good health.

This clonotype was observed a few times. CDR3 coding DNA: TGTGCCAGCAGTCCCGGATATGGGGCTGAGCAGTACTTC. Translation: CASSPGYGAEQYF. The chain joins TRBV27 to TRBJ2-4, with a possible D match to TRBD1 (5 bases). Trimming shortened V by 5 bases and J by 13 bases, and 18 bases separated the two germline ends. Germline V gene data show CDR1 as MNHEY and CDR2 as SMNVEV (reference sequence). The CDR3 covers 13 residues.

Written as DNA, the CDR3 is TGTGCCAGCAGCTCTAATCCCAACGGCGAGCAGTACTTC. Translating it yields CASSSNPNGEQYF. The chain links TRBV3-1 to TRBJ2-7, with unresolved D. V lost 5 bases to trimming and J lost 6 bases, with 14 bases between them. Looked up from germline, CDR1 is LGHDT and CDR2 is YNNKEL (reference sequence). The CDR3 totals 13 residues.

This clonotype has more than one count but fewer than ten. J is TRBJ2-5 and V is TRBV4-2; the D is unclear. The CDR3 covers 16 residues. CDR1 LGHNA and CDR2 YNFKEQ come from the germline V gene. Trimming cost V 1 base and J 2 bases, with 14 bases left between them. CDR3 sequence (DNA): TGTGCCAGCAGCCAAGGTGGTGGAGCCCTACAAGAGACCCAGTACTTC. Translating gives CASSQGGGALQETQYF.

This clonotype was counted a few times. V is TRBV20-1 and J is TRBJ1-2, with D tentatively TRBD1 (5 bases). Trimming stripped 0 bases from V and 8 bases from J, with 13 bases between. CDR3 length: 13 amino acids. Germline CDR1 is DFQATT and CDR2 is SNEGSKA (reference sequence). The CDR3 sequence is CSARDPSGPGYTF. DNA of the CDR3: TGCAGTGCTAGAGATCCCTCGGGGCCCGGCTACACCTTC.

This clonotype appeared a single time. J is TRBJ2-7 and V is TRBV18, with 7 bases identical to TRBD1. This CDR3 has 16 residues. The junction had 7 bases not matched to a gene; V was cut back by 0 bases and J by 2 bases. Germline CDR1 is KGHSH and CDR2 is LQKENI. Here the CDR3 reads CASSPPGAGGTYEQYF. CDR3 DNA sequence: TGTGCCAGCTCACCACCGGGAGCAGGGGGTACCTACGAGCAGTACTTC.

A remark on this clonotype: One end of the junction does not line up with germline, which may come from a read error. The rearrangement uses TRBV7-9 and TRBJ2-5; maybe TRBD2 (6 bases). The germline V gene encodes CDR1 SEHNR and CDR2 FQNEAQ (reference sequence). The CDR3 extends over 12 amino acids. The CDR3: CAGGAGQETQYF. The CDR3 DNA sequence: TGTGCCGGCGGGGCAGGCCAAGAGACTCAGTACTTC.

The V and J genes are TRBV6-8 and TRBJ2-7; D is unclear. This CDR3 contains 17 residues. CDR1 MNHGY and CDR2 SAAAGT come from the germline V gene. The CDR3 protein is CVQQSPTVLDGSYEQYF. The CDR3 coding sequence is TGTGTCCAGCAATCGCCAACTGTCTTAGACGGGTCCTACGAGCAGTACTTC.

This clonotype was recorded only once. The rearrangement links TRBV11-2 to TRBJ2-3; TRBD1 matches at 11 bases. Germline-derived CDR1 and CDR2 are SGHAT and FQNNGV. The CDR3 spans 15 residues. Trimming at V came to 5 bases and at J to 4 bases, leaving 5 bases not matched to a gene. Here the CDR3 reads CASSLRDRGSDTQYF. CDR3 DNA sequence: TGTGCCAGCAGCCTAAGGGACAGGGGGTCAGATACGCAGTATTTT.

The chain is built from TRBV20-1 and TRBJ2-6, with a weak D call TRBD1 (5 bases). V shed 6 bases and J shed 3 bases, with 9 bases lying between them. The V gene's germline CDR1 is DFQATT and CDR2 SNEGSKA (reference sequence). The CDR3 loop spans 13 amino acids. The CDR3 protein is CSAGQGGANVLTF. The CDR3 bases are TGCAGTGCCGGACAAGGTGGGGCCAACGTCCTGACTTTC.

The rearrangement links TRBV29-1 to TRBJ2-5; 7 positions match TRBD1. Trimming cost V 6 bases and J 5 bases; bases outside gene matches: 6. CDR3 length: 12 amino acids. Germline V CDR1 and CDR2: SQVTM, ANQGSEA. The CDR3 reads CSVETGHETQYF. CDR3 nucleotide sequence: TGCAGCGTCGAGACAGGGCACGAGACCCAGTACTTC.

The genes are TRBV20-1 and TRBJ2-7, with no clear D. The J call is doubtful: the DNA matches TRBJ2-5 better. The CDR3 runs 15 residues. Germline V gives CDR1 DFQATT, CDR2 SNEGSKA (reference sequence). CDR3 coding DNA: TGCAGTGCTCCAAAAATGGGATGGCAGATGGAGACCCAGTACTTC. This sequence encodes CSAPKMGWQMETQYF.

This clonotype was seen repeatedly, ten times or more. The chain joins TRBV6-5 to TRBJ1-5; a weak D match, TRBD1 (5 bases). Trimming pared 4 bases from V and 3 bases from J, leaving 7 bases between. The CDR3 length is 13 residues. The V gene's germline CDR1 is MNHEY and CDR2 SVGAGI. The CDR3 sequence: CASSSGPNQPQHF. In nucleotides, the CDR3 is TGTGCCAGCAGTTCGGGACCCAATCAGCCCCAGCATTTT.

The rearrangement uses TRBV6-1 and TRBJ1-1; D is ambiguous. Germline V gene sequence: CDR1 MNHNS, CDR2 SASEGT. The CDR3 length is 13 residues. V lost 1 base to trimming and J lost 5 bases, with 8 bases between them. The CDR3 DNA is TGTGCCAGCAGTGAAGTCGGGATTACTGAAGCTTTCTTT. Residues: CASSEVGITEAFF.

About this clonotype itself: Germline is not matched at one junction end, which may reflect a read error. This rearrangement joins TRBV10-3 to TRBJ1-1; D not resolved. Germline-derived CDR1 and CDR2 are ENHRY and SYGVKD. The CDR3 is 13 amino acids. The CDR3 region has the DNA TGTGCCATCATCGTTGCCCTGAACCCTGAAGCTTTCTTT. It is translated as CAIIVALNPEAFF.

The V call is TRBV5-1, the J call TRBJ2-7, with D possibly being TRBD1 or TRBD2 (6 bases each). The CDR3 is 15 residues long. Germline CDR1 and CDR2: SGHRS and YFSETQ. The V gene lost 5 bases and the J gene lost 3 bases, with 18 bases spanning the gap. CDR3 bases: TGCGCCAGCAGTCCCGGGGGCGCCTCCTACTACGAGCAGTACTTC. Its translation is CASSPGGASYYEQYF.

In this sample, this clonotype turned up a few times. This chain uses TRBV20-1 with TRBJ2-4; 9 nucleotides agree with TRBD2. The J segment lost 0 bases and the V segment lost 7 bases, leaving 10 bases of the junction unmatched. This CDR3 region has 16 residues. Germline-derived CDR1 and CDR2 are DFQATT and SNEGSKA (reference sequence). As DNA, the CDR3 is TGCAGTGTCGGGCAAGCGGGGGGACTAGCCAAAAACATTCAGTACTTC. Its translation is CSVGQAGGLAKNIQYF.

The chain links TRBV2 to TRBJ1-1; D unresolved. V lost 6 bases to trimming and J lost 10 bases, with 12 bases between them. The germline gives CDR1 SNHLY, CDR2 FYNNEI. This CDR3 has 11 amino acids. CDR3 DNA sequence: TGTGCCAGCAGGTACGCATCAGGAGCTTTCTTT. This gives the protein CASRYASGAFF. The complete variable domain, with remaining parts taken from reference TRBV2 and TRBJ1-1, reads EPEVTQTPSHQVTQMGQEVILRCVPISNHLYFYWYRQILGQKVEFLVSFYNNEISEKSEIFDDQFSVERPDGSNFTLKIRSTKLEDSAMYFCASRYASGAFFGQGTRLTVV.

Concerning this clonotype: At one end the junction does not follow the germline gene, possibly because of a read error. This chain joins TRBV3-1 and TRBJ2-7; 7 nucleotides match TRBD2. The J call may not be correct, given that the DNA end is closer to TRBJ2-5. Germline values: CDR1 LGHDT, CDR2 YNNKEL (reference sequence). The CDR3 spans 13 residues. DNA for the CDR3: TGTGCCGGCAGTTCTGCGGGAGCGGAGACCCAGTACTTC. It specifies CAGSSAGAETQYF.

This clonotype appeared many times. This chain links TRBV20-1 with TRBJ1-5; maybe TRBD1 (5 bases). The ends were cut back, 1 base at V and 5 bases at J, with 12 bases in the middle. Germline values: CDR1 DFQATT, CDR2 SNEGSKA (reference sequence). The CDR3 extends over 14 amino acids. Here the CDR3 DNA reads TGCAGTGCTAGAGGAGGGGACGCGGATCAGCCCCAGCATTTT. Translation: CSARGGDADQPQHF.

At least ten counts were recorded for this clonotype. The V and J genes are TRBV2 and TRBJ2-3; TRBD2 matches at 9 bases. Trimming at V came to 6 bases and at J to 3 bases, leaving 7 bases not matched to a gene. The CDR3 extends over 15 amino acids. Germline V gives CDR1 SNHLY, CDR2 FYNNEI. CDR3: CASRSPGLATDTQYF. As DNA, the CDR3 is TGTGCCAGCAGAAGTCCGGGACTAGCAACAGATACGCAGTATTTT. Drawing the rest from reference TRBV2 and TRBJ2-3, the complete variable domain is EPEVTQTPSHQVTQMGQEVILRCVPISNHLYFYWYRQILGQKVEFLVSFYNNEISEKSEIFDDQFSVERPDGSNFTLKIRSTKLEDSAMYFCASRSPGLATDTQYFGPGTRLTVL.

The chain carries TRBV5-1 and TRBJ2-1; 7 bases map to TRBD2. The end of the DNA fits TRBJ2-7 better, so the J call may be wrong. Germline loops: CDR1 SGHRS, CDR2 YFSETQ. CDR3 length: 15 residues. As DNA, the CDR3 is TGCGCCAGCAGCACCGGACTAGGCTCCTACAATGAGCAGTACTTC. This gives the protein CASSTGLGSYNEQYF.

This clonotype came up many times. The chain combines TRBV4-2 with TRBJ2-7; 8 bases are a match to TRBD2. The V and J ends lost 4 bases and 4 bases, in that order; junction bases with no gene match: 9. From germline, CDR1 is LGHNA and CDR2 YNFKEQ. The CDR3 consists of 15 residues. The CDR3 is CASSPVGTRSYEQYF. CDR3 sequence (DNA): TGTGCCAGCAGCCCCGTTGGGACTAGGTCGTACGAGCAGTACTTC.

This rearrangement joins TRBV7-9 to TRBJ2-7, with D unclear. CDR1 is SEHNR and CDR2 is FQNEAQ in the germline V gene (reference sequence). V lost 5 bases and J 6 bases, leaving 8 bases between the germline ends. The CDR3 is 11 residues long. The CDR3 coding sequence is TGTGCCAGCAGCCCGATTCGCGAGCAGTACTTC. Translating it yields CASSPIREQYF.

J is TRBJ2-5 and V is TRBV20-1; D possibly corresponds to TRBD1 (5 bases). This CDR3 is built from 16 residues. Germline V gene lookup returns CDR1 DFQATT and CDR2 SNEGSKA (reference sequence). V lost 3 bases and J 3 bases, leaving 20 bases between the germline ends. The DNA of the CDR3 is TGCAGTGCTAGGGTGGGTAGAGCAGGGAAAGAAGAGACCCAGTACTTC. The encoded protein is CSARVGRAGKEETQYF.